Shown below are 19 T cell receptor beta chains from a single sample sequenced in a study of radiotherapy plus CTLA-4 blockade in lung cancer. Here immunoSEQ multiplex PCR was the method, and the copy in TCRdb shows in-frame clones only, minus some. The data show approximately 69,000 clones, with more than 75% seen just once and 7% to 8.5% held by the top ten. The sequenced sample was peripheral blood, obtained from a patient treated with radiotherapy plus ipilimumab. These TCRs come from a human donor with non-small cell lung cancer who had a complete response to radiotherapy plus ipilimumab.

The chain joins TRBV7-8 to TRBJ2-7, with a tentative D call TRBD1 (5 bases). CDR1 SGHVS and CDR2 FQNEAQ come from the germline V gene. Deletions cut 5 bases from V and 4 bases from J, with 18 bases between. This CDR3 comprises 15 residues. CDR3 loop: CASSPGRVNPYEQYF. Written as DNA, the CDR3 is TGTGCCAGCAGCCCCGGCAGGGTTAACCCTTACGAGCAGTACTTC.

This sequence joins TRBV7-9 and TRBJ2-1; 9 nucleotides align to TRBD2. CDR1 and CDR2 (germline): SEHNR, FQNEAQ (reference sequence). Trimming at V came to 7 bases and at J to 8 bases, leaving 9 bases not matched to a gene. The CDR3 contains 14 residues. The CDR3 loop is CASNFGSGGYEQFF. Here the CDR3 DNA reads TGTGCCAGCAACTTTGGTAGCGGGGGCTATGAGCAGTTCTTC.

The table lists this clone with a few counts. V gene TRBV7-9 combines with J gene TRBJ1-2; the D is unclear. The CDR3 is 15 amino acids. Germline V gives CDR1 SEHNR, CDR2 FQNEAQ (reference sequence). The V and J ends lost 5 bases and 4 bases respectively, with 17 bases between them. The CDR3 DNA sequence: TGTGCCAGCAGCCATGGCTCGGATCTGCGCTATGGCTACACCTTC. Amino acids: CASSHGSDLRYGYTF.

This chain connects TRBV29-1 to TRBJ1-4; no firm D call. The CDR3 sequence is 12 residues long. Germline CDR1 and CDR2: SQVTM and ANQGSEA. Trimming stripped 4 bases from V and 5 bases from J, with 8 bases between. CDR3 in amino acids: CSVVLGNEKLFF. The CDR3 nucleotides are TGCAGCGTTGTTCTGGGGAATGAAAAACTGTTTTTT.

The CDR3 is CSVLGQGSTEAFF. The CDR3 DNA sequence: TGCAGCGTTCTGGGACAGGGTAGCACTGAAGCTTTCTTT. V is TRBV29-1 and J is TRBJ1-1; TRBD1 matches 9 bases. The CDR3 totals 13 residues. The germline gives CDR1 SQVTM, CDR2 ANQGSEA. Trimming at V came to 5 bases and at J to 4 bases, leaving 5 bases not matched to a gene.

This clone showed up just a few times. The chain employs TRBV5-1 and TRBJ1-2; 8 bases align to TRBD1. Germline V gene lookup returns CDR1 SGHRS and CDR2 YFSETQ. The CDR3 contains 13 residues. V lost 4 bases to trimming and J lost 4 bases; unmatched junction nucleotides: 3. The CDR3 sequence is CASSPGTGYGYTF. The CDR3 DNA reads as TGCGCCAGCAGCCCCGGGACAGGCTATGGCTACACCTTC.

This chain uses TRBV2 with TRBJ2-5, with D possibly matching TRBD1 (6 bases). Trimming shortened V by 8 bases and J by 1 base, and 11 bases separated the two germline ends. Germline CDR1 and CDR2: SNHLY and FYNNEI. The CDR3 contains 13 residues. The CDR3 DNA reads TGTGCCAGCCAGGGGAAGGCCCAAGAGACCCAGTACTTC. Translation gives CASQGKAQETQYF.

The genes are TRBV7-9 and TRBJ2-7; 7 bases agree with TRBD2. Germline trimming cut 3 bases from V and 4 bases from J; bases unmatched to any gene: 3. Germline V gives CDR1 SEHNR, CDR2 FQNEAQ (reference sequence). The CDR3 is made up of 13 amino acids. As DNA, the CDR3 is TGTGCCAGCAGCTTCCCTAGCGGATACGAGCAGTACTTC. It translates to CASSFPSGYEQYF.

The genes are TRBV21-1 and TRBJ1-5; no DNA check was done on the table's D call, TRBD1. TRBV21-1 is an annotated pseudogene. This CDR3 spans 13 amino acids. CDR3 sequence: CASSADITLPQHF. The CDR3 nucleotides read TGTGCCAGCAGCGCAGACATCACACTGCCCCAGCATTTT.

V gene TRBV28 combines with J gene TRBJ1-2, with 9 bases that match TRBD1. The CDR3 runs 15 residues. Germline CDR1 and CDR2: MDHEN and SYDVKM. V was clipped by 6 bases and J by 0 bases; unmatched bases: 5. This chain's CDR3 is CASRRTGVTNYGYTF. The CDR3 nucleotides are TGTGCCAGCAGGCGGACAGGGGTTACTAACTATGGCTACACCTTC.

The rearrangement uses TRBV19 and TRBJ1-4, with 8 bases fitting TRBD1. This CDR3 spans 15 amino acids. Trimming took 2 bases from V and 7 from J; bases not matched to a gene: 6. Germline lookup yields CDR1 LNHDA and CDR2 SQIVND (reference sequence). CDR3 in amino acids: CASSIPRGQSEKLFF. CDR3 DNA: TGTGCCAGTAGTATACCCAGGGGGCAGAGTGAAAAACTGTTTTTT.

V usage is TRBV29-1 and J usage is TRBJ2-5; D is unclear. V lost 6 bases and J lost 6, with 14 bases in between. The CDR3 consists of 12 residues. Germline CDR1 and CDR2: SQVTM and ANQGSEA. The CDR3 here is CSVDQRTKTQYF. The CDR3 bases are TGCAGCGTAGATCAGCGTACGAAGACCCAGTACTTC.

The chain joins TRBV28 to TRBJ2-7; tentative D call: TRBD2 (7 bases). The V gene lost 5 bases and the J gene lost 2 bases, with 16 bases spanning the gap. This CDR3 is built from 15 residues. Germline CDR1 and CDR2: MDHEN and SYDVKM. The chain's CDR3 is CASSLGGALTYEQYF. DNA of the CDR3: TGTGCCAGCAGTCTGGGGGGGGCTCTTACCTACGAGCAGTACTTC.

Within the sample, this clone is medium-sized. The chain has TRBV11-3 and TRBJ2-1; D is uncertain. The CDR3 consists of 12 residues. Trimming shortened V by 3 bases and J by 4 bases, and 4 bases separated the two germline ends. Germline V gene sequence: CDR1 SGHNT, CDR2 YENEEA. The DNA of the CDR3 is TGTGCCAGCAGCTTGATATACAATGAGCAGTTCTTC. Protein product: CASSLIYNEQFF.

The rearrangement joins TRBV19 to TRBJ2-7, with TRBD1 as a possible D gene (6 bases). Germline V gives CDR1 LNHDA, CDR2 SQIVND (reference sequence). This CDR3 contains 12 residues. V dropped 6 bases and J dropped 3 bases, with 9 bases sitting between them. CDR3 in DNA: TGTGCCAGTAGCGGACAGAACTACGAGCAGTACTTC. Its translation is CASSGQNYEQYF.

This sequence joins TRBV21-1 and TRBJ1-6. TRBV21-1 counts as a pseudogene. The length of the CDR3 is 19 residues. The CDR3: CASSITGRRTFSYNSPLHF. The CDR3 region has the DNA TGTGCCAGCAGCATTACGGGACGACGGACCTTCTCCTATAATTCACCCCTCCACTTT.

This clone has a handful of counts. This chain joins TRBV25-1 and TRBJ2-3, with D perhaps TRBD2 (5 bases). V was cut by 2 bases and J by 4 bases, with 10 bases left in between. CDR1 MGHDK and CDR2 SYGVNS come from the germline V gene. CDR3 size: 14 residues. This chain's CDR3 is CASSEGSVPDTQYF. In nucleotides, the CDR3 is TGTGCCAGCAGTGAAGGGAGTGTACCAGATACGCAGTATTTT.

The gene calls are TRBV5-6 and TRBJ1-2, with 9 bases fitting TRBD1. Germline CDR1 and CDR2: SGHDT and YYEEEE. CDR3 length: 14 amino acids. The V segment lost 4 bases and the J segment 12 bases; nucleotides outside the gene matches: 13. The CDR3 bases are TGTGCCAGCAGCCGAATCACAGGGGGCCGATTGAACACCTTC. This gives the protein CASSRITGGRLNTF.

The chain has TRBV27 and TRBJ1-5; no definite D call. Trimming removed 5 bases at V and 3 bases at J, with 8 bases between. CDR3 length equals 13 residues. Germline CDR1 and CDR2: MNHEY and SMNVEV (reference sequence). This CDR3 reads CASSNGPNQPQHF. The CDR3 region has the DNA TGTGCCAGCAGTAACGGCCCCAATCAGCCCCAGCATTTT.